Sequencing of this TCR beta chain was carried out in a study of T-cell memory formation after mild COVID-19. Study summary: TCR clusters were largely donor specific.

In this sample, this clonotype turned up a few times. The antigen remains undetermined. TCRdb itself ran the 5' RACE reads through MiXCR, one entry per CDR3 protein. The data show around 130,000 distinct CDR3 sequences, with around 15% seen just once and about 30% held by the top ten. The study, taken as a whole, reports: The study detected some responding clones in pre-infection memory, suggesting cross-reactive memory joined. Among CD4+ contracting clones, most were CM and EM, and CD8+ ones EMRA.

Per germline, CDR1 DFQATT and CDR2 SNEGSKA (reference sequence). The V and J ends lost 6 bases and 4 bases respectively, with 14 bases between them. CDR3 size: 13 residues. Specimen: PBMCs or a T cell subset sorted from them (not recorded which). The J gene is TRBJ2-3, the V gene TRBV20-1; D unclear. The clonotype originates from an adult woman who had mild COVID-19 (a few samples of this study predate the infection). Cell type and time point are not known. CDR3 nucleotides: TGCAGTGCCACAGCAACCAGAGCAGATACGCAGTATTTT. It yields the protein CSATATRADTQYF.